The 9 T cell receptor beta chains below come from one sample, sequenced in a study of chemoradiotherapy in HPV16-positive cancers. Clones were read by immunoSEQ multiplex PCR, and TCRdb kept only the in-frame ones, dropping some. Of approximately 23,000 clones in the sample, 73% are singletons; the top ten hold 2.6%. This sample was gathered from a patient who underwent chemoradiotherapy. The source of these receptors is a human donor with HPV-associated anogenital cancer.

The chain is built from TRBV10-3 and TRBJ1-6; no clear D gene. Trimming pared 6 bases from V and 0 bases from J, leaving 3 bases between. Germline V gene sequence: CDR1 ENHRY, CDR2 SYGVKD. This CDR3 is 13 amino acids long. The CDR3 sequence is CAIRSSYNSPLHF. CDR3 nucleotide sequence: TGTGCCATCAGGAGCTCCTATAATTCACCCCTCCACTTT.

This clone was seen a handful of times. The V and J genes are TRBV5-4 and TRBJ2-2, with D perhaps matching TRBD1 or TRBD2 (5 bases each). This CDR3 is built from 16 residues. Germline CDR1 is SGHNT and CDR2 is YYREEE (reference sequence). V shed 3 bases and J shed 4 bases, with 16 bases lying between them. The CDR3 loop reads CASSSGPVVSTGELFF. In nucleotides, the CDR3 is TGTGCCAGCAGCTCGGGGCCAGTCGTAAGCACCGGGGAGCTGTTTTTT.

The rearrangement joins TRBV28 to TRBJ1-5, with D possibly TRBD1 on 5 matching bases. This CDR3 has 15 amino acids. Germline-derived CDR1 and CDR2 are MDHEN and SYDVKM. Trimming removed 5 bases from V and 4 bases from J, with 15 bases in between. CDR3 in DNA: TGTGCCAGCAGTATTATCCAGACAGCAAATCAGCCCCAGCATTTT. This sequence encodes CASSIIQTANQPQHF.

The genes are TRBV5-8 and TRBJ2-7; TRBD2 might be the D (6 bases). There are 14 residues in the CDR3. CDR1 SGHTS and CDR2 YDEGEE come from the germline V gene. Deletions cut 2 bases from V and 0 bases from J, with 9 bases between. The CDR3 DNA follows: TGTGCCAGCAGCTTAGGCGGGAACTCCTACGAGCAGTACTTC. It specifies CASSLGGNSYEQYF.

This clone was found a few times. The V gene is TRBV27, the J gene TRBJ2-3, with D maybe TRBD1 (5 bases). Germline values: CDR1 MNHEY, CDR2 SMNVEV (reference sequence). V lost 0 bases and J 5 bases, leaving 15 bases between the germline ends. The CDR3 extends over 16 amino acids. The CDR3 nucleotides read TGTGCCAGCAGTTTATCCCCGGTGGGGCAGGGAGATACGCAGTATTTT. Translating gives CASSLSPVGQGDTQYF.

V and J are TRBV7-2 and TRBJ1-4; a possible D gene is TRBD1 (5 bases). CDR3 size: 17 residues. From germline, CDR1 is SGHTA and CDR2 FQGNSA. V dropped 4 bases and J dropped 8 bases, with 23 bases sitting between them. The CDR3 here is CASSSPREGLNREKLFF. CDR3 nucleotides: TGTGCCAGCAGCTCCCCTCGGGAGGGACTTAACAGGGAAAAACTGTTTTTT.

The CDR3 spells CASSPGTGEEKLFF. The CDR3 DNA sequence: TGTGCCAGCAGTCCAGGGACAGGGGAGGAAAAACTGTTTTTT. The chain has TRBV28 and TRBJ1-4; 10 nucleotides match TRBD1. This CDR3 has 14 residues. Germline V CDR1 and CDR2: MDHEN, SYDVKM. With V trimmed by 5 bases and J by 8 bases, 5 bases remained unmatched.

This clone was counted once. V usage is TRBV11-2 and J usage is TRBJ2-2, with 11 bases matching TRBD2. CDR3 size: 14 residues. Germline CDR1 is SGHAT and CDR2 is FQNNGV. Trimming took 5 bases from V and 6 from J; bases not matched to a gene: 2. The DNA of the CDR3 is TGTGCCAGCAGCCCTAGCGGGAGGTCCGGGGAGCTGTTTTTT. This codes for CASSPSGRSGELFF.

This clone was found a few times. V usage is TRBV7-2 and J usage is TRBJ1-2; D possibly corresponds to TRBD1 (5 bases). Germline V gene data show CDR1 as SGHTA and CDR2 as FQGNSA. There are 13 residues in the CDR3. V was clipped by 4 bases and J by 0 bases, with 6 bases between them. The CDR3, as DNA: TGTGCCAGCAGCTCCAGGGCTAACTATGGCTACACCTTC. It specifies CASSSRANYGYTF.